Below, 26 T cell receptor beta chains from the same sample are listed, as sequenced in a study of blood T cell repertoires in COVID-19. Only in-frame clones appear in the TCRdb table, and some are missing; sequencing was by immunoSEQ multiplex PCR. The sample yields about 400,000 clones, 70% to 90% seen once. The specimen was PBMCs or T cells enriched from blood (not recorded which). The receptors originated from a young woman with acute COVID-19.

The CDR3 nucleotides read TGTGCCATCAGTGGAGGGACAGGGATCGTCTACGAGCAGTACTTC. This gives the protein CAISGGTGIVYEQYF. The chain employs TRBV10-3 and TRBJ2-7, with 9 bases matching TRBD1. V shed 4 bases, J shed 3 bases, and the junction held 7 bases outside the gene matches. This CDR3 comprises 15 residues. Germline V gene data show CDR1 as ENHRY and CDR2 as SYGVKD.

Turning to this clone: It is unclear where the CDR3 begins or ends on the DNA, so no DNA is shown, and the CDR3 is as TCRdb lists it. This chain links TRBV5-1 with TRBJ2-2; the table calls TRBD1, which could not be checked here. Germline V CDR1 and CDR2: SGHRS, YFSETQ. The CDR3 comprises 15 residues, both ends counted. The CDR3 sequence: CASSSGQGPTGELFF.

The chain joins TRBV18 to TRBJ2-5; 7 bases align to TRBD1. Germline values: CDR1 KGHSH, CDR2 LQKENI. CDR3 size: 15 residues. J gave up 5 bases and V 2 bases, and 8 bases lay outside the gene matches. The CDR3: CASSPLGGRLETQYF. In DNA, the CDR3 is TGTGCCAGCTCACCATTAGGGGGCAGGCTGGAGACCCAGTACTTC. The entire variable domain, with the rest obtained from reference TRBV18 and TRBJ2-5, is as follows: NAGVMQNPRHLVRRRGQEARLRCSPMKGHSHVYWYRQLPEEGLKFMVYLQKENIIDESGMPKERFSAEFPKEGPSILRIQQVVRGDSAAYFCASSPLGGRLETQYFGPGTRLLVL.

This rearrangement joins TRBV7-9 to TRBJ1-2; TRBD1 aligns across 10 bases. V dropped 1 base and J dropped 7; count of bases not matched to a gene: 12. Germline-derived CDR1 and CDR2 are SEHNR and FQNEAQ (reference sequence). The CDR3 sequence is 17 residues long. The chain's CDR3 is CASSLGVTRTGGSGYTF. In DNA, the CDR3 is TGTGCCAGCAGCTTAGGGGTCACCAGGACAGGGGGATCTGGCTACACCTTC.

CDR3 nucleotide sequence: TGTGCCACCAGTGACGTTCGAGGTTACAATGAGCAGTTCTTC. Translated: CATSDVRGYNEQFF. V and J are TRBV24-1 and TRBJ2-1, with D hard to call. CDR1 and CDR2 (germline): KGHDR, SFDVKD. This CDR3 contains 14 residues. V dropped 4 bases and J dropped 4 bases, with 10 bases sitting between them.

The CDR3 DNA sequence: TGTGCCTGGGCTGGACAGGGGAACTATGGCTACACCTTC. Its translation is CAWAGQGNYGYTF. The genes are TRBV30 and TRBJ1-2; 9 bases fit TRBD1. The CDR3 length is 13 residues. Germline CDR1 GTSNPN, CDR2 SVGIG (reference sequence). V lost 5 bases and J lost 2; bases outside the gene matches: 3.

This chain links TRBV4-1 with TRBJ1-3; 8 bases agree with TRBD1. Germline trimming cut 2 bases from V and 2 bases from J; bases unmatched to any gene: 8. The CDR3 runs 17 residues. Germline-derived CDR1 and CDR2 are MGHRA and YSYEKL. The CDR3 loop is CASSQTRQGATGNTIYF. The DNA of the CDR3 is TGCGCCAGCAGCCAAACCCGGCAGGGGGCTACTGGAAACACCATATATTTT.

This chain uses TRBV9 with TRBJ2-1; TRBD2 aligns across 12 bases. V shed 0 bases and J 4 bases; nucleotides not matched to a gene: 5. The CDR3 loop spans 17 amino acids. Germline V lookup: CDR1 SGDLS, CDR2 YYNGEE. The chain's CDR3 is CASSVEDGLAGYNEQFF. In DNA form, the CDR3 reads TGTGCCAGCAGCGTAGAGGACGGACTAGCGGGATACAATGAGCAGTTCTTC.

V usage is TRBV29-1 and J usage is TRBJ2-2, with a weak D call TRBD1 (6 bases). The V end lost 5 bases, the J end lost 5 bases, and 9 bases lay between the germline ends. The CDR3 spans 12 residues. The germline gives CDR1 SQVTM, CDR2 ANQGSEA. The DNA of the CDR3 is TGCAGCGTTCCCGGACAGACCGGGGAGCTGTTTTTT. Protein sequence: CSVPGQTGELFF.

The chain joins TRBV6-5 to TRBJ2-3; D is unresolved. The CDR3 extends over 12 amino acids. Trimming pared 4 bases from V and 2 bases from J, leaving 4 bases between. Germline V gene data show CDR1 as MNHEY and CDR2 as SVGAGI. CDR3 region: CASSSYTDTQYF. The CDR3 coding sequence is TGTGCCAGCAGTTCCTACACAGATACGCAGTATTTT.

The chain is built from TRBV29-1 and TRBJ1-2; D is unclear. This CDR3 spans 15 amino acids. With 6 bases removed from V and 6 bases from J, the gap between germline ends came to 23 bases. Germline V lookup: CDR1 SQVTM, CDR2 ANQGSEA. This CDR3 is CSVPRGSIATDGYTF. As DNA, the CDR3 is TGCAGCGTCCCTAGAGGTTCGATAGCAACGGATGGCTACACCTTC.

The chain joins TRBV2 to TRBJ2-3, with TRBD1 matching over 10 bases. This CDR3 spans 15 amino acids. V lost 1 base, J lost 4 bases, and 2 bases stayed unmatched. The germline gives CDR1 SNHLY, CDR2 FYNNEI. This CDR3 reads CASSEGTGGPDTQYF. CDR3 coding DNA: TGTGCCAGCAGTGAAGGGACAGGGGGGCCAGATACGCAGTATTTT. Together with reference TRBV2 and TRBJ2-3, the CDR3 gives the full variable domain: EPEVTQTPSHQVTQMGQEVILRCVPISNHLYFYWYRQILGQKVEFLVSFYNNEISEKSEIFDDQFSVERPDGSNFTLKIRSTKLEDSAMYFCASSEGTGGPDTQYFGPGTRLTVL.

The chain carries TRBV9 and TRBJ2-1, with 7 bases lining up with TRBD2. CDR1 SGDLS and CDR2 YYNGEE come from the germline V gene. J lost 0 bases, V lost 2 bases, and 11 bases had no gene match. This CDR3 is 18 amino acids long. DNA of the CDR3: TGTGCCAGCAGCGTGCTAGCGGAGGTTAGGAGCTCCTACAATGAGCAGTTCTTC. It specifies CASSVLAEVRSSYNEQFF.

The chain uses TRBV3-1 (or the pseudogene TRBV3-2) and TRBJ1-2; 7 bases match TRBD1. Germline V gives CDR1 LGHDT, CDR2 YNNKEL (reference sequence). The CDR3 is 13 residues long. With 4 bases clipped from V and 8 bases from J, the junction kept 7 bases outside the gene matches. In DNA form, the CDR3 reads TGTGCCAGCAGCCCGACAGGGATGTACGGCTACACCTTC. Its protein is CASSPTGMYGYTF.

This chain links TRBV3-1 (or the pseudogene TRBV3-2) with TRBJ2-1; possibly TRBD2 for D (6 bases). Trimming pared 0 bases from V and 13 bases from J, leaving 10 bases between. The length of the CDR3 is 12 residues. Per germline, CDR1 LGHDT and CDR2 YNNKEL (reference sequence). This CDR3 is CASSQDRAGQFF. The CDR3 DNA is TGTGCCAGCAGCCAAGATCGCGCGGGACAGTTCTTC.

CDR3 region: CASSQGGRGVQYF. The CDR3 nucleotides are TGTGCCAGCAGCCAAGGTGGTCGGGGAGTGCAGTACTTC. The chain carries TRBV14 and TRBJ2-7, with D possibly being TRBD2 (5 bases). In germline, CDR1 is SGHDN, CDR2 FVKESK. Trimming removed 1 base at V and 9 bases at J, with 13 bases between. The CDR3 is 13 residues long.

In the case of this clone: Additional DNA sequences in this sample encode the identical CDR3. The chain is built from TRBV5-4 and TRBJ1-2; D is possibly TRBD1 (5 bases). The CDR3 sequence is 12 residues long. Germline V CDR1 and CDR2: SGHNT, YYREEE (reference sequence). V lost 2 bases to trimming and J lost 4 bases, with 6 bases between them. CDR3 amino acids: CASSLRGYGYTF. In DNA form, the CDR3 reads TGTGCCAGCAGCTTAAGGGGCTATGGCTACACCTTC.

This chain joins TRBV11-3 and TRBJ2-1; no definite D call. Trimming took off 0 bases at V and 6 bases at J, with 12 bases between the two ends. From germline, CDR1 is SGHNT and CDR2 YENEEA. The CDR3 has 15 residues. CDR3 in amino acids: CASSLDRGRSNEQFF. In DNA form, the CDR3 reads TGTGCCAGCAGCTTAGACCGAGGAAGAAGCAATGAGCAGTTCTTC.

As for this clone: This CDR3 is also generated by other DNA sequences in the sample. J is TRBJ1-1 and V is TRBV9, with D tentatively TRBD1 (5 bases). Trimming left V 0 bases short and J 5 bases short, with 5 bases between. The germline CDR1 and CDR2 sequences are SGDLS and YYNGEE. This CDR3 region has 12 residues. CDR3 sequence reads: CASSVAGTEAFF. CDR3 DNA: TGTGCCAGCAGCGTAGCAGGGACTGAAGCTTTCTTT.

The rearrangement joins TRBV11-2 to TRBJ2-3, with 12 bases matching TRBD2. Germline V gene lookup returns CDR1 SGHAT and CDR2 FQNNGV. V lost 5 bases to trimming and J lost 8 bases; unmatched junction nucleotides: 17. CDR3 length: 18 amino acids. The CDR3 reads CASSLSGLAGGPGRTQYF. The CDR3 DNA is TGTGCCAGCAGCCTAAGTGGTCTAGCGGGAGGGCCAGGTCGTACGCAGTATTTT.

This chain connects TRBV27 to TRBJ1-6; TRBD1 aligns across 9 bases. CDR1 is MNHEY and CDR2 is SMNVEV in the germline V gene (reference sequence). The CDR3 totals 17 residues. Unmatched junction bases numbered 9, after V lost 2 bases and J lost 7 bases. CDR3 nucleotides: TGTGCCAGCAGTTTACCCCCAGGGGACAGGGCCAATTCACCCCTCCACTTT. Amino acids: CASSLPPGDRANSPLHF.

The chain couples TRBV15 to TRBJ2-7; tentative D call: TRBD1 (6 bases). Trimming removed 8 bases from V and 2 bases from J, with 13 bases in between. CDR1 is LNHNV, CDR2 YYDKDF, per germline (reference sequence). The CDR3 totals 13 residues. CDR3 residues: CATEGQTAYEQYF. Here the CDR3 DNA reads TGTGCCACCGAAGGACAGACCGCCTACGAGCAGTACTTC.

J is TRBJ2-7 and V is TRBV29-1; a possible D gene is TRBD1 (6 bases). The V gene's germline CDR1 is SQVTM and CDR2 ANQGSEA. V was trimmed by 5 bases and J by 2 bases, leaving 10 bases between them. The CDR3 is 12 amino acids. For the CDR3, the DNA is TGCAGCGTTCCGACAGGCACCTACGAGCAGTACTTC. Protein: CSVPTGTYEQYF.

V and J are TRBV19 and TRBJ2-3, with 10 bases identical to TRBD1. From germline, CDR1 is LNHDA and CDR2 SQIVND (reference sequence). The CDR3 covers 16 residues. Trimming removed 5 bases from V and 0 bases from J; junction bases left unmatched: 5. The CDR3 reads CASSFWTGGSTDTQYF. DNA for the CDR3: TGTGCCAGTAGTTTCTGGACAGGGGGTAGCACAGATACGCAGTATTTT.

V gene TRBV28 combines with J gene TRBJ2-7; 10 nucleotides match TRBD1. The J segment lost 2 bases and the V segment lost 8 bases, leaving 9 bases of the junction unmatched. Germline V gene lookup returns CDR1 MDHEN and CDR2 SYDVKM. The CDR3 consists of 15 residues. CDR3 residues: CASWRTGGITYEQYF. DNA of the CDR3: TGTGCCAGCTGGCGGACAGGGGGTATAACCTACGAGCAGTACTTC.

This rearrangement joins TRBV7-8 to TRBJ2-3; 13 bases map to TRBD2. Germline V gives CDR1 SGHVS, CDR2 FQNEAQ. Trimming cost V 5 bases and J 2 bases; bases outside gene matches: 10. The CDR3 length is 18 residues. CDR3 DNA: TGTGCCAGCAGCCTCGGACTAGCGGGGGTGGTTTACACAGATACGCAGTATTTT. It codes for CASSLGLAGVVYTDTQYF.